The 11 T cell receptor beta chains below all came from one sample that was sequenced in a study of cytomegalovirus exposure and HLA in healthy donors (TCRdb year 2017). The library came from the immunoSEQ multiplex PCR assay. The multiplex PCR relied on a mix of 60 forward primers for TCR Vbeta segments and 13 reverse primers for TCR Jbeta segments. TCRdb provides this immuneACCESS table in a form limited to in-frame rearrangements. Some clones are lacking; in checked studies, under half of them reflect an unresolved V gene, and why the rest are absent is not known. The sample includes some 94,000 clones, with roughly 70% observed a single time. More than 2.5% of the sample rests with the top ten. The sequenced material came from PBMCs. Receptor source: a man aged 45 to 65 in good health and CMV-seronegative.

Here the CDR3 DNA reads TGTGCCAGCAGTTCCGGACAGGGGGGGACGCAGCCCCAGCATTTT. Its translation: CASSSGQGGTQPQHF. This chain links TRBV28 with TRBJ1-5; 10 nucleotides line up with TRBD1. The CDR3 extends over 15 amino acids. V shed 4 bases and J 7 bases; nucleotides not matched to a gene: 7. From germline, CDR1 is MDHEN and CDR2 SYDVKM.

The rearrangement uses TRBV19 and TRBJ1-3; D is ambiguous. This CDR3 is 12 amino acids long. Germline V lookup: CDR1 LNHDA, CDR2 SQIVND (reference sequence). Trimming stripped 3 bases from V and 4 bases from J, with 4 bases between. The chain's CDR3 is CASSIPGNTIYF. For the CDR3, the DNA is TGTGCCAGTAGTATCCCAGGAAACACCATATATTTT.

The genes are TRBV9 and TRBJ1-3; 8 bases agree with TRBD1. The V gene end was trimmed by 3 bases and the J gene end by 0 bases; junction bases not matched to a gene: 2. Germline V gene sequence: CDR1 SGDLS, CDR2 YYNGEE. CDR3 length equals 15 residues. The CDR3 DNA reads TGTGCCAGCAGCGCCCAGGGGGCCTCTGGAAACACCATATATTTT. Amino acids: CASSAQGASGNTIYF. Combining the CDR3 with reference TRBV9 and TRBJ1-3 gives the whole variable domain DSGVTQTPKHLITATGQRVTLRCSPRSGDLSVYWYQQSLDQGLQFLIQYYNGEERAKGNILERFSAQQFPDLHSELNLSSLELGDSALYFCASSAQGASGNTIYFGEGSWLTVV.

The genes are TRBV5-6 and TRBJ1-2; TRBD1 is a possible D gene (5 bases). Trimming cost V 2 bases and J 2 bases, with 7 bases left between them. The CDR3 loop spans 13 amino acids. Germline-derived CDR1 and CDR2 are SGHDT and YYEEEE. CDR3 residues: CASSFRQNYGYTF. As DNA, the CDR3 is TGTGCCAGCAGCTTTCGACAGAACTATGGCTACACCTTC.

This clone was seen a few times. This chain connects TRBV6-1 to TRBJ2-3; possible D gene TRBD1, 6 bases. V lost 10 bases to trimming and J lost 0 bases, with 17 bases between them. The CDR3 spans 15 residues. Per the germline V gene, CDR1 is MNHNS and CDR2 is SASEGT. The CDR3 region is CATRYRVISTDTQYF. In nucleotides, the CDR3 is TGTGCCACCAGATACAGGGTCATTAGCACAGATACGCAGTATTTT.

The chain uses TRBV7-3 and TRBJ2-1, with D tentatively TRBD2 (6 bases). Per the germline V gene, CDR1 is SGHTA and CDR2 is FQGTGA. V lost 5 bases, J lost 6 bases, and 14 bases lay in between. CDR3 size: 14 residues. CDR3 DNA: TGTGCCAGCAGCCCGGACTACTTGTCCAATGAGCAGTTCTTC. Its translation is CASSPDYLSNEQFF.

Remarks on this clone: The sample contains more than one DNA sequence encoding this CDR3. The chain recombines TRBV4-3 with TRBJ1-6; 8 bases align to TRBD1. The trim removed 1 base at V and 7 bases at J, leaving 0 bases unmatched. The CDR3 length is 14 residues. The germline gives CDR1 LGHNA, CDR2 YSLEER. CDR3 DNA: TGCGCCAGCAGCCAAGGACAGGGGAATTCACCCCTCCACTTT. This encodes CASSQGQGNSPLHF.

The chain recombines TRBV29-1 with TRBJ2-5, with 14 bases that match TRBD2. Per germline, CDR1 SQVTM and CDR2 ANQGSEA. CDR3 size: 16 residues. J lost 3 bases, V lost 5 bases, and 8 bases had no gene match. The DNA for the CDR3 is TGCAGCGTTCGGTTGGGACTAGCGGGAGCTGAAGAGACCCAGTACTTC. Translating gives CSVRLGLAGAEETQYF.

This clone was seen only a few times. The gene calls are TRBV30 and TRBJ2-5; TRBD2 is a possible D gene (6 bases). The CDR3 consists of 15 residues. The ends were cut back, 2 bases at V and 4 bases at J, with 17 bases in the middle. Germline CDR1 is GTSNPN and CDR2 is SVGIG (reference sequence). Written as DNA, the CDR3 is TGTGCCTGGAGTAGGCCGGACGCGGGGCGAGAGACCCAGTACTTC. Its translation is CAWSRPDAGRETQYF.

The chain couples TRBV27 to TRBJ2-2; tentatively, D is TRBD2 (6 bases). Germline lookup yields CDR1 MNHEY and CDR2 SMNVEV (reference sequence). The CDR3 is 17 amino acids. The V and J ends lost 2 bases and 5 bases respectively, with 18 bases between them. CDR3 in amino acids: CASSLRRGKTGTGELFF. For the CDR3, the DNA is TGTGCCAGCAGTTTAAGACGGGGGAAAACCGGTACCGGGGAGCTGTTTTTT.

This clone was seen only a few times. The rearrangement uses TRBV5-1 and TRBJ1-4, with TRBD1 identical over 12 bases. Germline V gene sequence: CDR1 SGHRS, CDR2 YFSETQ. V lost 7 bases, J lost 7 bases, and 5 bases stayed unmatched. The CDR3 covers 14 residues. In DNA form, the CDR3 reads TGCGCCAGCGGGGACAGGGGGCGCACTGAAAAACTGTTTTTT. Translating gives CASGDRGRTEKLFF.